This TCR beta chain was recorded in a study of T cell responses to AZD1222 COVID-19 vaccine (dated by TCRdb to 2020 to 2022). Regarding the research as a whole: AZD1222 recipients whose second dose came at about 4 weeks and those whose second dose came at about 12 weeks were combined into one group, since spike-specific TCR depth and breadth did not differ between the two schedules. A total of over 230 trial participants underwent TCR sequencing, of whom 200 to 220 received two doses of AZD1222 and about 25 received two doses of the MenACWY control vaccine. Trial participants were enrolled by age into subgroups of 18-55, 56-69 and 70-plus years, and 148, 28 and 57 TCR-sequenced participants, respectively, were included in these subgroups.

Points the paper makes about the study in general: Participants were mostly white British, with more females than males. The authors suggested clonal diversity may have been underestimated. Conclusions about previously exposed vaccinees are limited, since just five to seven AZD1222 recipients were seropositive for SARS-CoV-2 at baseline. Because no samples from the day 14 peak response were available, repertoires could be characterized only after the peak T cell response. Reportedly, almost half of the unique spike-specific TCRs recognized epitopes lying outside the regions that are mutated in the B.1.351 and B.1.1.7 variants. A significant rise in spike-specific TCR breadth and depth was observed after two AZD1222 doses relative to day 0 and relative to MenACWY recipients. The vaccine-associated CD4 TCRs covered the entire spike protein, and the dominant responses fell in regions 160-218 and 743-854. In the small 56-69-year group, the increase in depth fell short of significance, most likely because of low power.

This sample's time point label indicates: baseline before first vaccination. The vaccinee samples were drawn from two UK trials, COV001 and COV002, one of which was a single-blind randomized controlled phase 2/3 trial testing AZD1222 (ChAdOx1 nCoV-19) in healthy adults. For TCRbeta chain sequencing, PBMC samples were collected from trial participants at day 0 and at day 28 after the second dose. The CDR3 regions of human TCRbeta chains were analyzed by immunosequencing. Per the source publication's procedure: TCRs in the repertoires were matched against a reference library of SARS-CoV-2-specific TCRs that had been generated with the MIRA antigen-specificity platform. Breadth was defined as the fraction of unique TCRs that were SARS-CoV-2-associated, and depth was defined as the fraction of total T cells that were SARS-CoV-2-associated. Using the MIRA data, each spike-specific TCR was assigned both to the spike region to which the TCR was reactive and to a CD4 or CD8 class. Log10-transformed breadth and depth values were compared by one-way ANOVA with Sidak's multiple comparisons tests. In its TCRdb copy, this immuneACCESS table keeps in-frame sequences only and misses some clones. Where compared with another copy, unresolved V genes explain less than half of these, and the others have no known cause. V, J and clone size were drawn from that table, and D and trimming were deduced from the DNA. The sample profile shows more than 100,000 clones; approximately 88% of them were found once. Approximately 8% of the sample is held by the ten biggest clonotypes.

Remarks on this clone: The target of this receptor is not known. Base qualities are not provided; no much larger clone lies one nucleotide away.

The source was peripheral blood, collected on day 0 of AZD1222 vaccination. This sequence was found in an adult in good health.

The CDR3 amino acid sequence is: CASRAQPAMNTEAFF. The nucleotides are TGTGCCAGTAGGGCACAGCCAGCTATGAACACTGAAGCTTTCTTT. The sequence links TRBV7-8 to TRBJ1-1; confidence is insufficient to name the D gene. The CDR3, cysteine through phenylalanine, is 15 amino acids long. The kept DNA is CDR3 alone, 45 bases in frame from the first base. From a lookup of the germline V gene, CDR1 and CDR2 are SGHVS and FQNEAQ. The V and J ends are trimmed by 9 bases and 0 bases, leaving 17 bases between them.